This T cell receptor beta chain comes out of a study of CD8 T cells in ankylosing spondylitis. From germline, CDR1 is SGDLS and CDR2 YYNGEE. V lost 6 bases, J lost 4 bases, and 11 bases lay in between. This CDR3 spans 13 amino acids. This clonotype showed up many times. Its cognate antigen is unknown. TCRdb re-called the 5' RACE reads through MiXCR, storing one row per CDR3 protein. The table has tens of thousands of distinct CDR3 sequences, 3% seen once. General study points: Relatively scarce in peripheral blood, disease-linked clones were CD8+. Matched synovial fluid from ankylosing spondylitis patients was reported to be enriched for disease-linked clones. A TCR beta motif of about 8 highly homologous variants seemed to mark ankylosing spondylitis blood.

The sequenced sample was blood, either unsorted or a sorted T cell fraction (not recorded which). The rearrangement joins TRBV9 to TRBJ2-1; D ambiguous. The sequence derives from a male donor with ankylosing spondylitis or in good health (not recorded which). Here the CDR3 reads CASTPGPYNEQFF. In DNA form, the CDR3 reads TGTGCCAGCACCCCCGGGCCATACAATGAGCAGTTCTTC.